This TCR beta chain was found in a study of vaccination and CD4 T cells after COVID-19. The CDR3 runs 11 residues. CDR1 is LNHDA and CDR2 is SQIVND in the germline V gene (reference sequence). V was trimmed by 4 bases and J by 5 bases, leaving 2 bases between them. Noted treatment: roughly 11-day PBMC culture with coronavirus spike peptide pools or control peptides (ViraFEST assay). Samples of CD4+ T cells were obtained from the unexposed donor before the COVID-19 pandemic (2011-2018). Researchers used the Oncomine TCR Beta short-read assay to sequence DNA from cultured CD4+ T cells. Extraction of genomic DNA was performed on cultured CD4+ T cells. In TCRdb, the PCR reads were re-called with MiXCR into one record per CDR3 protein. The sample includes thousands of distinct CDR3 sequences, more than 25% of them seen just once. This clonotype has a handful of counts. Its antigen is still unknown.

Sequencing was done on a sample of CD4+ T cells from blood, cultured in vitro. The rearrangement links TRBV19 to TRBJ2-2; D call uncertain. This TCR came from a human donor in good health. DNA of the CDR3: TGTGCCAGTAGTAGGACCGGGGAGCTGTTTTTT. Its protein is CASSRTGELFF. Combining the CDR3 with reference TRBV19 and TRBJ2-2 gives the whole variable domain DGGITQSPKYLFRKEGQNVTLSCEQNLNHDAMYWYRQDPGQGLRLIYYSQIVNDFQKGDIAEGYSVSREKKESFPLTVTSAQKNPTAFYLCASSRTGELFFGEGSRLTVL.